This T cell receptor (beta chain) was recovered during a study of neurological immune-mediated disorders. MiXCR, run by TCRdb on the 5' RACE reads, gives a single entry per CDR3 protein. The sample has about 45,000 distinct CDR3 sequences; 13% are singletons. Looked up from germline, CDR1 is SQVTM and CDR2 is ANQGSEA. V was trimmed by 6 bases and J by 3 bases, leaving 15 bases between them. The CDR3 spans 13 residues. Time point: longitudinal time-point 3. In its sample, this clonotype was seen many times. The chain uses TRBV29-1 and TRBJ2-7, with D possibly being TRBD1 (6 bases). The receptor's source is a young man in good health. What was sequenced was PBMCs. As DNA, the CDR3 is TGCAGCGTAGGCACAGGGCAGGTCTACGAGCAGTACTTC. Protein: CSVGTGQVYEQYF.